Each of the 10 T cell receptor beta chains below was sequenced from the same sample in a study of blood T cells in healthy people across ages (dated by TCRdb to between 2014 and 2016). The library was prepared using 5' RACE. The sequencer listed for this sample is Illumina HiSeq 2500. A second PCR of roughly 7 to 11 cycles was performed with a sample-barcoded 5' primer and a J-beta primer mix. TCRdb reprocessed the public reads (quality trimming at Q25 with fastp, clone calling with MiXCR) and kept in-frame beta chains. Rows merge per CDR3 protein into single entries with the most common DNA and genes. The sample has hundreds of thousands of distinct CDR3 sequences on record, 58% of them singletons. 30% to 40% of the sample is in the top ten clones. Input material: blood. These receptors all stem from a man between 60 and 75 years old in good health.

The CDR3 loop is CSVVPGGNSYNEQFF. CDR3 sequence (DNA): TGCAGCGTTGTGCCAGGTGGGAACTCCTACAATGAGCAGTTCTTC. V usage is TRBV29-1 and J usage is TRBJ2-1; D call uncertain. CDR3 length: 15 amino acids. Germline V gene data show CDR1 as SQVTM and CDR2 as ANQGSEA. V was cut by 4 bases and J by 0 bases, with 13 bases left in between.

This chain joins TRBV5-1 and TRBJ2-7; TRBD2 aligns across 11 bases. Unmatched junction bases numbered 5, after V lost 4 bases and J lost 5 bases. The CDR3 spans 14 residues. CDR1 and CDR2 (germline): SGHRS, YFSETQ. The chain's CDR3 is CASSPGLADHEQYF. For the CDR3, the DNA is TGCGCCAGCAGCCCGGGACTAGCGGACCACGAGCAGTACTTC.

This sequence joins TRBV20-1 and TRBJ2-1; D uncertain. CDR1 is DFQATT and CDR2 is SNEGSKA in the germline V gene (reference sequence). The ends were cut back, 0 bases at V and 7 bases at J, with 16 bases in the middle. The CDR3 is 15 amino acids. The CDR3 region has the DNA TGCAGTGCTAGAGAAGACACCAGTGGGGTTAATGAGCAGTTCTTC. Protein: CSAREDTSGVNEQFF.

The chain has TRBV6-1 and TRBJ2-3; D ambiguous. The V and J ends lost 4 bases and 0 bases respectively, with 8 bases between them. CDR1 is MNHNS and CDR2 is SASEGT in the germline V gene. The length of the CDR3 is 14 residues. The chain's CDR3 is CASSGKPSTDTQYF. CDR3 nucleotides: TGTGCCAGCAGTGGGAAACCTAGCACAGATACGCAGTATTTT.

This sequence joins TRBV2 and TRBJ2-1, with a tentative D call TRBD2 (7 bases). The CDR3 is made up of 14 amino acids. Per the germline V gene, CDR1 is SNHLY and CDR2 is FYNNEI. V lost 3 bases and J 5 bases, leaving 11 bases between the germline ends. CDR3 sequence: CASSDAGANNEQFF. CDR3 nucleotide sequence: TGTGCCAGCAGTGACGCGGGGGCTAACAATGAGCAGTTCTTC.

CDR3 residues: CASSQTGTTDEQYF. CDR3 bases: TGTGCCAGCAGCCAGACCGGGACTACCGACGAGCAGTACTTC. The chain uses TRBV3-1 and TRBJ2-1, with 7 bases matching TRBD2. The J call may be faulty, since TRBJ2-7 better matches the DNA end. This CDR3 spans 14 amino acids. Germline values: CDR1 LGHDT, CDR2 YNNKEL (reference sequence).

In this sample, this clonotype turned up a few times. The J gene is TRBJ2-7, the V gene TRBV20-1; D gene uncertain. In germline, CDR1 is DFQATT, CDR2 SNEGSKA (reference sequence). CDR3 length: 11 amino acids. V gave up 6 bases and J gave up 6 bases, with 12 bases separating them. The CDR3 sequence: CSAADLGEQYF. The CDR3 coding sequence is TGCAGTGCAGCCGACCTCGGCGAGCAGTACTTC.

This clonotype has a handful of counts. The chain combines TRBV5-1 with TRBJ2-7; maybe TRBD2 (6 bases). V gave up 1 base and J gave up 3 bases, with 20 bases separating them. The CDR3 length is 17 residues. Germline loops: CDR1 SGHRS, CDR2 YFSETQ. The CDR3 sequence: CASSLKAGTVPYYEQYF. The DNA for the CDR3 is TGCGCCAGCAGCTTGAAAGCAGGGACTGTCCCCTACTACGAGCAGTACTTC.

This clonotype was found a few times. A much larger clone is a single base away; this may be a read error. The chain links TRBV10-3 to TRBJ2-3; D not certain. Germline-derived CDR1 and CDR2 are ENHRY and SYGVKD. The CDR3 has 14 residues. V lost 2 bases to trimming and J lost 3 bases, with 9 bases between them. CDR3 residues: CAISEQASTDTQYF. As DNA, the CDR3 is TGTGCCATCAGTGAGCAGGCATCTACAGATACGCAGTATTTT.

V usage is TRBV20-1 and J usage is TRBJ2-7; 12 nucleotides line up with TRBD2. There are 17 residues in the CDR3. The germline gives CDR1 DFQATT, CDR2 SNEGSKA (reference sequence). Germline trimming cut 1 base from V and 0 bases from J; bases unmatched to any gene: 7. In DNA form, the CDR3 reads TGCAGTGCTAGAGTCGGACTAGCGGGAAGACCCTCCTACGAGCAGTACTTC. It yields the protein CSARVGLAGRPSYEQYF.